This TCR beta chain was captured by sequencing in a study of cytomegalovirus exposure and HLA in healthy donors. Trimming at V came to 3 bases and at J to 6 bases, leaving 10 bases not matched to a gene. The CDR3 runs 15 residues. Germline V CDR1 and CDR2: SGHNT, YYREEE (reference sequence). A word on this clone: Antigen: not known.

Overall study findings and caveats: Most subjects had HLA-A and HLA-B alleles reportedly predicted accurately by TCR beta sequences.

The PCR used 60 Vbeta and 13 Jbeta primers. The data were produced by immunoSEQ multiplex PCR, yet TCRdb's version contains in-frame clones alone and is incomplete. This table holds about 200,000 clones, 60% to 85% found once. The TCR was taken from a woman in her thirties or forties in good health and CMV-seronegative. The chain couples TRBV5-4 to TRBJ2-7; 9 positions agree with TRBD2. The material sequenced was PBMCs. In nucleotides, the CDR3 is TGTGCCAGCAGCTCCTTTAGCGGGAGAACTCCCGAGCAGTACTTC. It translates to CASSSFSGRTPEQYF.